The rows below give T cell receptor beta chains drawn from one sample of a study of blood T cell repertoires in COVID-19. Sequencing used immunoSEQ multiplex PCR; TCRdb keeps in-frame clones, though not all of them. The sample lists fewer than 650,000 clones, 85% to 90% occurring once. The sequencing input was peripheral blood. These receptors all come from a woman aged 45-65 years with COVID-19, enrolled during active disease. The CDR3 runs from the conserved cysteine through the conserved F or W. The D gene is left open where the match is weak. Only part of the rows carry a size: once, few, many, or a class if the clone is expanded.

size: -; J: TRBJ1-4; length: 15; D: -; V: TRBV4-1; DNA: TGCGCCAGCAGCCAAGAGACAGTCCCCGTTGAAAAACTGTTTTTT; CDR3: CASSQETVPVEKLFF
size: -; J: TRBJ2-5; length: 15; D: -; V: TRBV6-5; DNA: TGTGCCAGCAGTTTTACAGGGACCTTTGGCCAGACCCAGTACTTC; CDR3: CASSFTGTFGQTQYF
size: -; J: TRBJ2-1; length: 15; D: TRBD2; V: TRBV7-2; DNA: TGTGCCAGCAGCATAACTAGCGGGGCCTACAATGAGCAGTTCTTC; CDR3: CASSITSGAYNEQFF
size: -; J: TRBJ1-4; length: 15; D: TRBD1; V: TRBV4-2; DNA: TGTGCCAGCAGCCAAGGAGGCAGGGGGAATGAAAAACTGTTTTTT; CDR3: CASSQGGRGNEKLFF
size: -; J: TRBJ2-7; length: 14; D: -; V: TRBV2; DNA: TGTGCCAGCAGTGAGGCCGATCTACTATCTGAGCAGTACTTC; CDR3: CASSEADLLSEQYF
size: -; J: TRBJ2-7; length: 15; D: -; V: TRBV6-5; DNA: TGTGCCAGCAGTTACTCTGGGACACTAGTCTACGAGCAGTACTTC; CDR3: CASSYSGTLVYEQYF
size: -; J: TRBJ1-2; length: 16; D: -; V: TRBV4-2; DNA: TGTGCCAGCAGCCAAGAAGGGACTTATCATCCCTATGGCTACACCTTC; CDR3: CASSQEGTYHPYGYTF
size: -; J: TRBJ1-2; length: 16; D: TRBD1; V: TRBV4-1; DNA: TGCGCCAGCAGCCAAGAGGCGACAGGGGCGAGTCGGGGCTACACCTTC; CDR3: CASSQEATGASRGYTF
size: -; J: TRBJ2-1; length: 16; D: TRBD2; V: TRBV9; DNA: TGTGCCAGCAGCGAGACTAGCGGGGTACTAACCAATGAGCAGTTCTTC; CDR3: CASSETSGVLTNEQFF
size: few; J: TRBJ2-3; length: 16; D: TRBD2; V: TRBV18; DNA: TGTGCCAGCTCACCGGTTTCTAGCGGATACACAGATACGCAGTATTTT; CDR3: CASSPVSSGYTDTQYF
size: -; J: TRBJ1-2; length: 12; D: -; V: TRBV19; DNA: TGTGCCAGTAGTGAGGCAGGGTTTGGCTACACCTTC; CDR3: CASSEAGFGYTF
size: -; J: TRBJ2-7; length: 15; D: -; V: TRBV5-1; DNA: TGCGCCAGCAGCTTTACCGGGACACCCTCCTACGAGCAGTACTTC; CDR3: CASSFTGTPSYEQYF
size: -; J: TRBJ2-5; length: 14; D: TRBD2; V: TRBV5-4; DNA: TGTGCCAGCGAGCAGGCGGGGGTTCAAGAGACCCAGTACTTC; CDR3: CASEQAGVQETQYF
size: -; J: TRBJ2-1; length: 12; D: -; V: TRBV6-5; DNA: TGTGCCAGCAGTAGACAGTACAATGAGCAGTTCTTC; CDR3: CASSRQYNEQFF
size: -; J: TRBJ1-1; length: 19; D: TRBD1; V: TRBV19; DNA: TGTGCCAGTACTTTAGGGGGCCGTCGACAGGCAATATTCGGCACTGAAGCTTTCTTT; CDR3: CASTLGGRRQAIFGTEAFF
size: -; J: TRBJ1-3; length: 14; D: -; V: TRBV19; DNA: TGTGCCAGTAGTATTTCCAGCTCTGGAAACACCATATATTTT; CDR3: CASSISSSGNTIYF
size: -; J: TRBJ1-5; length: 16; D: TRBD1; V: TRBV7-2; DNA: TGTGCCAGCAGCTTACAGCCAGGACAGGCTAATCAGCCCCAGCATTTT; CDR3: CASSLQPGQANQPQHF